This paragraph reports one T cell receptor beta chain. The record originates from a study of shared clonotypes between healthy human individuals. CD45RO negativity and positive selection for CCR7 defined naive CD8 cells, a population that excluded terminally differentiated effector memory CD45RA+ cells. Libraries were prepared by immunoSEQ multiplex PCR; TCRdb keeps only in-frame clonotypes and omits some of them. This table holds about 2.1 million clones, over 85% found once. V lost 2 bases and J 2 bases, leaving 13 bases between the germline ends. The CDR3 has 15 residues. CDR1 MNHEY and CDR2 SMNVEV come from the germline V gene (reference sequence).

The sequence was obtained from a young man in good health. Some clones in this sample may be carry-over from other donors' samples. J is TRBJ2-7 and V is TRBV27; no definite D call. The source material was naive CD8+ T cells from PBMCs. CDR3 sequence: CASSLKGSLTYEQYF. CDR3 nucleotides: TGTGCCAGCAGTTTAAAGGGATCCCTTACCTACGAGCAGTACTTC.